These 27 T cell receptor beta chains share one sample of origin, sequenced in a study of HIV-infected patients and healthy controls. The repertoire came from unfractionated whole blood and reflected all unsorted peripheral T cells. cDNA was made from about 480 ng RNA using alpha and beta constant primers. Using multiplexing indices, alpha and beta chain libraries were generated apart by chain-specific third strand synthesis. MiXCR, run by TCRdb on the 5' RACE reads, gives a single entry per CDR3 protein. Among around 7,400 distinct CDR3 sequences, about 10% were seen once, and the ten largest hold about 17%. Specimen: blood, collected before antiretroviral therapy. The origin of the receptors is an adult with HIV infection.

This clonotype was observed a handful of times. The chain is built from TRBV4-1 and TRBJ1-1, with no clear D. The CDR3 consists of 12 residues. V was pared by 2 bases and J by 5 bases, with 6 bases between. Germline CDR1 and CDR2: MGHRA and YSYEKL. The CDR3 here is CASSQLGTEAFF. CDR3 nucleotide sequence: TGCGCCAGCAGCCAACTAGGGACTGAAGCTTTCTTT.

This clonotype occurred many times. The chain employs TRBV28 and TRBJ2-3, with D possibly TRBD2 on 6 matching bases. The germline V and J ends were trimmed by 1 base and 2 bases, with 19 bases remaining between them. CDR3 length: 18 amino acids. In germline, CDR1 is MDHEN, CDR2 SYDVKM. The CDR3 loop is CASSLSWWTGGNTDTQYF. CDR3 sequence (DNA): TGTGCCAGCAGTTTATCGTGGTGGACGGGCGGGAACACAGATACGCAGTATTTT.

This clonotype has a count of ten or more. V and J are TRBV10-1 and TRBJ2-5; possible D gene TRBD2, 5 bases. This CDR3 is built from 13 residues. CDR1 and CDR2 (germline): WNHNN, SYGVQD (reference sequence). Trimming took off 6 bases at V and 5 bases at J, with 13 bases between the two ends. The CDR3 nucleotides read TGCGCCAGCAGGGTTGTAGGAGGCGAGACCCAGTACTTC. Translating it yields CASRVVGGETQYF.

This clonotype was found a few times. This chain connects TRBV7-9 to TRBJ2-2, with 9 bases aligning to TRBD2. V shed 5 bases and J 7 bases; nucleotides not matched to a gene: 11. The CDR3 runs to 16 residues. Per germline, CDR1 SEHNR and CDR2 FQNEAQ (reference sequence). This CDR3 reads CASSQGPSGTVGELFF. The DNA of the CDR3 is TGTGCCAGCAGCCAGGGTCCTAGCGGGACTGTCGGGGAGCTGTTTTTT.

This clonotype has only a few counts. This rearrangement joins TRBV20-1 to TRBJ2-2; 8 nucleotides line up with TRBD1. This CDR3 has 15 amino acids. The V and J ends lost 6 bases and 6 bases, in that order; junction bases with no gene match: 12. Germline V gene data show CDR1 as DFQATT and CDR2 as SNEGSKA (reference sequence). As DNA, the CDR3 is TGCAGTGCCCTTCGGACAGGGTTTTTCGCCGGGGAGCTGTTTTTT. Its protein is CSALRTGFFAGELFF.

A note on this clonotype: This may arise from a read error, as a much more abundant clone is one base away. The V call is TRBV2, the J call TRBJ1-2; D remains ambiguous. Per germline, CDR1 SNHLY and CDR2 FYNNEI. V was cut by 6 bases and J by 8 bases, with 13 bases left in between. This CDR3 has 12 amino acids. CDR3: CASRWEIQGYTF. The CDR3 DNA sequence: TGTGCCAGCAGGTGGGAAATCCAGGGCTACACCTTC. The entire variable domain, with the rest obtained from reference TRBV2 and TRBJ1-2, is as follows: EPEVTQTPSHQVTQMGQEVILRCVPISNHLYFYWYRQILGQKVEFLVSFYNNEISEKSEIFDDQFSVERPDGSNFTLKIRSTKLEDSAMYFCASRWEIQGYTFGSGTRLTVV.

This clonotype was recorded many times. The V call is TRBV5-5, the J call TRBJ2-4; 7 bases are a match to TRBD2. With 5 bases clipped from V and 8 bases from J, the junction kept 10 bases outside the gene matches. The CDR3 length is 14 residues. CDR1 is SGHKS and CDR2 is YYEKEE in the germline V gene (reference sequence). The CDR3 protein is CASSWAHSGDIQYF. The CDR3 bases are TGTGCCAGCAGTTGGGCGCACAGCGGGGACATTCAGTACTTC.

This clonotype was seen repeatedly, ten times or more. The chain carries TRBV7-3 and TRBJ2-3; possibly TRBD2 for D (6 bases). The ends were cut back, 3 bases at V and 4 bases at J, with 14 bases in the middle. CDR3 length equals 15 residues. Per the germline V gene, CDR1 is SGHTA and CDR2 is FQGTGA. CDR3 sequence: CASSLTTSPADTQYF. The CDR3 coding sequence is TGTGCCAGCAGCTTGACGACTAGTCCCGCAGATACGCAGTATTTT.

In its sample, this clonotype is medium-sized. The chain combines TRBV27 with TRBJ1-5, with 7 bases matching TRBD1. V shed 8 bases and J 5 bases; nucleotides not matched to a gene: 12. CDR3 length equals 15 residues. Germline loops: CDR1 MNHEY, CDR2 SMNVEV (reference sequence). The CDR3 sequence is CASRSAAGGDQPQHF. The CDR3, as DNA: TGTGCCAGCCGATCAGCCGCAGGGGGAGATCAGCCCCAGCATTTT.

This clonotype was counted between two and nine times. The V and J genes are TRBV5-1 and TRBJ2-7; D assignment may be TRBD1 or TRBD2 (5 bases each). Trimming removed 4 bases at V and 2 bases at J, with 13 bases between. The CDR3 extends over 14 amino acids. Germline values: CDR1 SGHRS, CDR2 YFSETQ. CDR3 protein: CASSPGDGTYEQYF. As DNA, the CDR3 is TGCGCCAGCAGCCCCGGGGACGGGACCTACGAGCAGTACTTC.

In this sample, this clonotype turned up many times. The CDR3 loop is CASAQTSGSTDTQYF. CDR3 DNA sequence: TGTGCCAGCGCCCAGACTAGCGGTTCCACAGATACGCAGTATTTT. The rearrangement links TRBV6-6 to TRBJ2-3; 9 bases match TRBD2. With 8 bases clipped from V and 2 bases from J, the junction kept 8 bases outside the gene matches. The CDR3 loop spans 15 amino acids. The V gene's germline CDR1 is MNHNY and CDR2 SVGAGI (reference sequence).

This clonotype is large by share. The chain links TRBV6-6 to TRBJ1-5; D is perhaps TRBD1 (6 bases). This CDR3 region has 13 residues. Per the germline V gene, CDR1 is MNHNY and CDR2 is SVGAGI (reference sequence). V was pared by 4 bases and J by 7 bases, with 11 bases between. As DNA, the CDR3 is TGTGCCAGCAGTTCAGGGGCGATACAGCCCCAGCATTTT. Protein sequence: CASSSGAIQPQHF.

By share of the sample, this clonotype is medium-sized (0.01 to 0.1%). The chain recombines TRBV20-1 with TRBJ2-3; D gene unclear. The CDR3 totals 14 residues. V was trimmed by 1 base and J by 0 bases, leaving 8 bases between them. Germline CDR1 is DFQATT and CDR2 is SNEGSKA (reference sequence). CDR3 region: CSARVATSTDTQYF. The CDR3 DNA is TGCAGTGCTAGAGTGGCAACTAGCACAGATACGCAGTATTTT.

The sample holds a few counts of this clonotype. The chain recombines TRBV10-3 with TRBJ1-1, with D possibly matching TRBD1 (5 bases). CDR1 and CDR2 (germline): ENHRY, SYGVKD. Between the trimmed V and J ends, which lost 7 bases and 0 bases, there was a span of 24 bases. The CDR3 contains 18 residues. CDR3 nucleotides: TGTGCCATCACTCCCTCCATGGGGCAGGGAAGCATGAACACTGAAGCTTTCTTT. Its protein is CAITPSMGQGSMNTEAFF.

This sequence joins TRBV11-2 and TRBJ1-1; D gene uncertain. The CDR3 totals 14 residues. Trimming removed 7 bases at V and 2 bases at J, with 14 bases between. CDR1 and CDR2 (germline): SGHAT, FQNNGV. CDR3 nucleotide sequence: TGTGCCAGCACCAACCGCGGCGGAAACACTGAAGCTTTCTTT. Residues: CASTNRGGNTEAFF.

This clonotype was found many times. The V and J genes are TRBV28 and TRBJ2-3, with D possibly TRBD1 on 6 matching bases. V was trimmed by 4 bases and J by 2 bases, leaving 13 bases between them. The CDR3 is 15 amino acids. In germline, CDR1 is MDHEN, CDR2 SYDVKM. CDR3 sequence: CASSYNRVTTDTQYF. The DNA of the CDR3 is TGTGCCAGCAGTTATAACAGGGTTACCACAGATACGCAGTATTTT.

The rearrangement links TRBV30 to TRBJ2-3; possible D gene TRBD2, 5 bases. The CDR3 sequence is 13 residues long. CDR1 and CDR2 from the germline V gene are GTSNPN and SVGIG (reference sequence). Trimming cost V 0 bases and J 4 bases, with 8 bases left between them. CDR3 nucleotide sequence: TGTGCCTGGAGTGTGGGAGTTCCAGATACGCAGTATTTT. This gives the protein CAWSVGVPDTQYF.

This clonotype was counted many times. J is TRBJ2-4 and V is TRBV7-9; D unclear. The CDR3 is 15 amino acids. V dropped 4 bases and J dropped 2 bases, with 12 bases sitting between them. Germline CDR1 reads SEHNR; CDR2 reads FQNEAQ (reference sequence). The CDR3 region is CASSSPDLSKNIQYF. The DNA for the CDR3 is TGTGCCAGCAGCTCCCCTGACCTATCCAAAAACATTCAGTACTTC. The variable domain in full, with the rest retrieved from reference TRBV7-9 and TRBJ2-4, is DTGVSQNPRHKITKRGQNVTFRCDPISEHNRLYWYRQTLGQGPEFLTYFQNEAQLEKSRLLSDRFSAERPKGSFSTLEIQRTEQGDSAMYLCASSSPDLSKNIQYFGAGTRLSVL.

The gene calls are TRBV30 and TRBJ1-1, with D unresolved. The CDR3 has 13 amino acids. From germline, CDR1 is GTSNPN and CDR2 SVGIG (reference sequence). V lost 3 bases and J lost 4, with 12 bases in between. DNA for the CDR3: TGTGCCTGGAGACAAGGATACACCACTGAAGCTTTCTTT. Amino acid sequence: CAWRQGYTTEAFF.

This clonotype was recorded many times. The V gene is TRBV6-5, the J gene TRBJ1-1; TRBD1 might be the D (5 bases). The CDR3 runs 15 residues. V was clipped by 4 bases and J by 1 base, with 13 bases between them. Germline loops: CDR1 MNHEY, CDR2 SVGAGI. CDR3 nucleotide sequence: TGTGCCAGCAGTTGGGACGTAGCGGGGAACACTGAAGCTTTCTTT. Translated: CASSWDVAGNTEAFF.

This clonotype was seen at least ten times. The chain carries TRBV30 and TRBJ2-1; tentative D call: TRBD2 (6 bases). From germline, CDR1 is GTSNPN and CDR2 SVGIG (reference sequence). There are 14 residues in the CDR3. V gave up 2 bases and J gave up 1 base, with 9 bases separating them. The CDR3: CAWSYGGSYNEQFF. The CDR3 DNA reads TGTGCCTGGAGTTACGGGGGTTCCTACAATGAGCAGTTCTTC. The entire variable domain, with the rest obtained from reference TRBV30 and TRBJ2-1, is as follows: SQTIHQWPATLVQPVGSPLSLECTVEGTSNPNLYWYRQAAGRGLQLLFYSVGIGQISSEVPQNLSASRPQDRQFILSSKKLLLSDSGFYLCAWSYGGSYNEQFFGPGTRLTVL.

This clonotype occurred many times. The chain employs TRBV7-6 and TRBJ2-3; possibly TRBD1 or TRBD2 for D (5 bases each). Trimming left V 5 bases short and J 8 bases short, with 8 bases between. Germline lookup yields CDR1 SGHVS and CDR2 FNYEAQ. The CDR3 is made up of 11 amino acids. The CDR3 protein is CASSRGPTQYF. CDR3 DNA: TGTGCCAGCAGCCGGGGCCCTACGCAGTATTTT.

This clonotype was seen only a few times. V is TRBV10-3 and J is TRBJ2-7; 9 nucleotides match TRBD1. The CDR3 loop spans 11 amino acids. Germline CDR1 ENHRY, CDR2 SYGVKD. V dropped 10 bases and J dropped 5; count of bases not matched to a gene: 3. The CDR3 loop is CATTGGNEQYF. CDR3 bases: TGTGCCACGACAGGGGGAAACGAGCAGTACTTC.

This clonotype was seen a few times. The rearrangement uses TRBV5-6 and TRBJ2-3; the match to TRBD2 covers 11 bases. CDR1 is SGHDT and CDR2 is YYEEEE in the germline V gene. The V segment lost 0 bases and the J segment 3 bases; nucleotides outside the gene matches: 0. The CDR3 consists of 15 residues. DNA of the CDR3: TGTGCCAGCAGCTTGGGACTAGCGGGGACAGATACGCAGTATTTT. It specifies CASSLGLAGTDTQYF. The variable domain in full, with the rest retrieved from reference TRBV5-6 and TRBJ2-3, is DAGVTQSPTHLIKTRGQQVTLRCSPKSGHDTVSWYQQALGQGPQFIFQYYEEEERQRGNFPDRFSGHQFPNYSSELNVNALLLGDSALYLCASSLGLAGTDTQYFGPGTRLTVL.

This clonotype appeared many times. The rearrangement joins TRBV9 to TRBJ2-7; 8 bases match TRBD2. The CDR3 runs 16 residues. V lost 3 bases and J lost 3; bases outside the gene matches: 11. Germline CDR1 reads SGDLS; CDR2 reads YYNGEE. The CDR3 nucleotides are TGTGCCAGCAGCGCGTCAGGGGAGCGGGGGTTCTACGAGCAGTACTTC. Translating gives CASSASGERGFYEQYF. The variable domain in full, with the rest retrieved from reference TRBV9 and TRBJ2-7, is DSGVTQTPKHLITATGQRVTLRCSPRSGDLSVYWYQQSLDQGLQFLIQYYNGEERAKGNILERFSAQQFPDLHSELNLSSLELGDSALYFCASSASGERGFYEQYFGPGTRLTVT.

This clonotype was counted many times. The chain carries TRBV9 and TRBJ2-1; a possible D gene is TRBD1 (6 bases). CDR1 SGDLS and CDR2 YYNGEE come from the germline V gene. V was shortened by 4 bases and J by 2 bases, with 13 bases between the two germline ends. The length of the CDR3 is 15 residues. CDR3 sequence (DNA): TGTGCCAGCAGCCAGACAGGTTCTACCTACAATGAGCAGTTCTTC. As protein: CASSQTGSTYNEQFF.

Ten or more counts support this clonotype. V gene TRBV19 combines with J gene TRBJ2-1; TRBD2 matches 11 bases. CDR1 is LNHDA, CDR2 SQIVND, per germline (reference sequence). The junction had 2 bases not matched to a gene; V was cut back by 3 bases and J by 7 bases. The CDR3 length is 14 residues. For the CDR3, the DNA is TGTGCCAGTAGTATGCCTAGCGGGAGGAATGAGCAGTTCTTC. Protein: CASSMPSGRNEQFF.